These 5 T cell receptor beta chains originate from one sample sequenced in a study of Ad26.COV2.S vaccination and SARS-CoV-2 variants. As for treatment: around 19 received Ad26.COV2.S at low or high dose, single or two shots; a few received placebo; per-sample allocation not given. Sample collection was performed on day 63 after the first vaccine or placebo injection. Some clones are missing from TCRdb's copy, which holds only in-frame ones; the method was immunoSEQ multiplex PCR. The sample has some 250,000 clones, over 75% seen once. The specimen comprised peripheral blood, sampled in a trial of Ad26.COV2.S vaccine versus placebo. These receptors were obtained from a person aged 18-60 years who received the Ad26.COV2.S COVID-19 vaccine or a placebo.

V is TRBV28 and J is TRBJ2-7; 9 nucleotides line up with TRBD1. CDR3 length equals 15 residues. Germline-derived CDR1 and CDR2 are MDHEN and SYDVKM. Germline trimming cut 6 bases from V and 2 bases from J; bases unmatched to any gene: 8. The CDR3 spells CASRTQGANPYEQYF. The CDR3 nucleotides read TGTGCCAGCAGGACACAGGGGGCCAATCCCTACGAGCAGTACTTC. The whole variable domain, remainder taken from reference TRBV28 and TRBJ2-7, is DVKVTQSSRYLVKRTGEKVFLECVQDMDHENMFWYRQDPGLGLRLIYFSYDVKMKEKGDIPEGYSVSREKKERFSLILESASTNQTSMYLCASRTQGANPYEQYFGPGTRLTVT.

The chain couples TRBV6-2 or TRBV6-3 to TRBJ1-2, with D maybe TRBD1 (5 bases). The CDR3 runs 13 residues. Deletions cut 4 bases from V and 8 bases from J, with 14 bases between. CDR1 is MNHEY, CDR2 SVGEGT, per germline. CDR3 in DNA: TGTGCCAGCAGTTCCTTAGAGGGGAGAGGCTACACCTTC. Protein product: CASSSLEGRGYTF.

CDR3 protein: CASSFPREGSLEQYF. The CDR3 region has the DNA TGTGCCAGCAGCTTCCCCAGGGAGGGATCGCTCGAGCAGTACTTC. The chain is built from TRBV7-2 and TRBJ2-7; 7 nucleotides line up with TRBD2. Germline CDR1 and CDR2: SGHTA and FQGNSA. V trimming: 3 bases; J trimming: 6 bases; junction bases outside the gene matches: 11. The CDR3 consists of 15 residues.

The CDR3 nucleotides are TGCAGCGTTGGAACACAAGAGACCCAGTACTTC. Amino acid sequence: CSVGTQETQYF. This rearrangement joins TRBV29-1 to TRBJ2-5; D call uncertain. Per the germline V gene, CDR1 is SQVTM and CDR2 is ANQGSEA. The CDR3 contains 11 residues. Trimming left V 4 bases short and J 2 bases short, with 5 bases between.

This chain joins TRBV18 and TRBJ2-1, with TRBD1 identical over 9 bases. Germline trimming cut 6 bases from V and 6 bases from J; bases unmatched to any gene: 15. The CDR3 has 17 residues. CDR1 is KGHSH and CDR2 is LQKENI in the germline V gene. CDR3 sequence reads: CASSALHGTGISNEQFF. Here the CDR3 DNA reads TGTGCCAGCTCCGCCCTCCACGGGACAGGGATTAGCAATGAGCAGTTCTTC.